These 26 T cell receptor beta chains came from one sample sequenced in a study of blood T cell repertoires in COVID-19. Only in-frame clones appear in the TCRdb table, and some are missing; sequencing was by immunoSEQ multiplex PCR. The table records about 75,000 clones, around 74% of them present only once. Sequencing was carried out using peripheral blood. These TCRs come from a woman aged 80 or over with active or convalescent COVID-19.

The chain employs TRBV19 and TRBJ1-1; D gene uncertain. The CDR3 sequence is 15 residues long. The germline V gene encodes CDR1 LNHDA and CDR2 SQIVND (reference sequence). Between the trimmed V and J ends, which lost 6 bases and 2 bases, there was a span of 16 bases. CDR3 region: CASSLRTALNTEAFF. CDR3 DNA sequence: TGTGCCAGTAGCCTCAGAACGGCACTAAACACTGAAGCTTTCTTT.

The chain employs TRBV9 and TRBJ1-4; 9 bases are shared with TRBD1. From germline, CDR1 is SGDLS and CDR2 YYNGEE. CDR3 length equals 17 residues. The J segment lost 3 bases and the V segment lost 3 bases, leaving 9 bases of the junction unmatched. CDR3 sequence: CASSANRGLKSNEKLFF. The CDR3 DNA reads TGTGCCAGCAGCGCCAACAGGGGGCTGAAGTCTAATGAAAAACTGTTTTTT. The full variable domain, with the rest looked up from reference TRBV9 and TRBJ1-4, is DSGVTQTPKHLITATGQRVTLRCSPRSGDLSVYWYQQSLDQGLQFLIQYYNGEERAKGNILERFSAQQFPDLHSELNLSSLELGDSALYFCASSANRGLKSNEKLFFGSGTQLSVL.

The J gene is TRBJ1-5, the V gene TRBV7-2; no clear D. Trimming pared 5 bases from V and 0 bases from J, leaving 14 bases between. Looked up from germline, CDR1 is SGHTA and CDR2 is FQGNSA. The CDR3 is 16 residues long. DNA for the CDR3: TGTGCCAGCAGCGACCGGACGGGGTATAGCAATCAGCCCCAGCATTTT. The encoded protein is CASSDRTGYSNQPQHF.

The DNA of the CDR3 is TGTGCCAGCAGGACTAGCGGTGCAGGGGAGCAGTTCTTC. Residues: CASRTSGAGEQFF. The chain couples TRBV27 to TRBJ2-1; 9 positions agree with TRBD2. The J segment lost 10 bases and the V segment lost 6 bases, leaving 7 bases of the junction unmatched. The CDR3 runs to 13 residues. The germline gives CDR1 MNHEY, CDR2 SMNVEV (reference sequence).

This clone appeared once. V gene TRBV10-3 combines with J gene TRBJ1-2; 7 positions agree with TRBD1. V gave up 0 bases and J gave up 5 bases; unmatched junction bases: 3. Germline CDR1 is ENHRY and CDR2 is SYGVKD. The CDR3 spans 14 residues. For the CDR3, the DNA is TGTGCCATCAGTGAGTCGGGACAGACTTATGGCTACACCTTC. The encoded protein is CAISESGQTYGYTF.

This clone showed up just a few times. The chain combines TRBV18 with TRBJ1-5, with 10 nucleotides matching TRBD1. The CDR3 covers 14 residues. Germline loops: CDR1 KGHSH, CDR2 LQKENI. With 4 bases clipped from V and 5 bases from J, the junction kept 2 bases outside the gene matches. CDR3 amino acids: CASSLGTGDQPQHF. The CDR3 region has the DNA TGTGCCAGCTCACTCGGGACAGGGGATCAGCCCCAGCATTTT.

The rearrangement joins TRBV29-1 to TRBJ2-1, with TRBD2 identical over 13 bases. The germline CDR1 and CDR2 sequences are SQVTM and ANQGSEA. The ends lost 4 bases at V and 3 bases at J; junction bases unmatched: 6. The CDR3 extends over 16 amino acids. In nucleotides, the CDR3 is TGCAGCGTTGCCCTAAGACTAGCGGGGGGCTACAATGAGCAGTTCTTC. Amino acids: CSVALRLAGGYNEQFF.

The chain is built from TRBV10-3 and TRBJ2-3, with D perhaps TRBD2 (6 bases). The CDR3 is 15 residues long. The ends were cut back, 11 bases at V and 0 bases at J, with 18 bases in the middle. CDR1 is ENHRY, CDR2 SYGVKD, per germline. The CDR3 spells CAASLGTGSTDTQYF. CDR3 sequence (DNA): TGTGCCGCCTCCCTCGGGACTGGGAGCACAGATACGCAGTATTTT.

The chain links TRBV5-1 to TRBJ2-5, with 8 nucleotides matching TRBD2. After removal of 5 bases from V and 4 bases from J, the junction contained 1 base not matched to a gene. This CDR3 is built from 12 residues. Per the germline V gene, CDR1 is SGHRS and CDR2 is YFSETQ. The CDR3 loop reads CASSRGGETQYF. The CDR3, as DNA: TGCGCCAGCAGTCGGGGGGGAGAGACCCAGTACTTC.

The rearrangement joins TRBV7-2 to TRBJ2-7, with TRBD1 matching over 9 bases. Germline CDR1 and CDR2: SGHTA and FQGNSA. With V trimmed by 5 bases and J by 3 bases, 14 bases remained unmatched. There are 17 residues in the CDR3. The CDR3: CASSPSGGTGNNYEQYF. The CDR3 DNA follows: TGTGCCAGCAGCCCGTCCGGCGGGACAGGGAATAACTACGAGCAGTACTTC. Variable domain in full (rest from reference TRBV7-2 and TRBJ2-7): GAGVSQSPSNKVTEKGKDVELRCDPISGHTALYWYRQSLGQGLEFLIYFQGNSAPDKSGLPSDRFSAERTGGSVSTLTIQRTQQEDSAVYLCASSPSGGTGNNYEQYFGPGTRLTVT.

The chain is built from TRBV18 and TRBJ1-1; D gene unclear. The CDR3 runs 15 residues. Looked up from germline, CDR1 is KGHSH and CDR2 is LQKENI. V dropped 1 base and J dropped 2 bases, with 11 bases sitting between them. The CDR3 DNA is TGTGCCAGCTCACCACGAGACAAGACAAACACTGAAGCTTTCTTT. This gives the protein CASSPRDKTNTEAFF. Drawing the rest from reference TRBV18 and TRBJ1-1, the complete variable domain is NAGVMQNPRHLVRRRGQEARLRCSPMKGHSHVYWYRQLPEEGLKFMVYLQKENIIDESGMPKERFSAEFPKEGPSILRIQQVVRGDSAAYFCASSPRDKTNTEAFFGQGTRLTVV.

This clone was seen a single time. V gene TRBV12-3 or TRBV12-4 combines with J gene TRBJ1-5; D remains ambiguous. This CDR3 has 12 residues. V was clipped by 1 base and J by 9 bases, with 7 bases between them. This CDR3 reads CASSLGAWPQHF. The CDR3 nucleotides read TGTGCCAGCAGTTTAGGCGCCTGGCCCCAGCATTTT.

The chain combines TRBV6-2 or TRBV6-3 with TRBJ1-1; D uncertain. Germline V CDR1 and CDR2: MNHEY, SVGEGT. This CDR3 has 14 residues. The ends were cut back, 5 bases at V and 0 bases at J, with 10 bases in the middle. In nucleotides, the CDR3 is TGTGCCAGCAGTCTACACGGGGTGAACACTGAAGCTTTCTTT. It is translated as CASSLHGVNTEAFF.

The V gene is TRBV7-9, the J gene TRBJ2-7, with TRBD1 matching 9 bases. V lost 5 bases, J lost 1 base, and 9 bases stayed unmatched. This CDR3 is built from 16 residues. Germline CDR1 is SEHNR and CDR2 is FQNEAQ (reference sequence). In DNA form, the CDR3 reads TGTGCCAGCAGCCCTAGGGACAGGGCAGGATCCTACGAGCAGTACTTC. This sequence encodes CASSPRDRAGSYEQYF.

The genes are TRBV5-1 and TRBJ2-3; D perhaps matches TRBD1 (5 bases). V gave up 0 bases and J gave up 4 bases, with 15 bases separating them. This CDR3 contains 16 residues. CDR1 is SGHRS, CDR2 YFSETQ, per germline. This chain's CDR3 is CASSLAADSLPDTQYF. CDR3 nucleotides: TGCGCCAGCAGCTTGGCGGCCGACAGTCTCCCAGATACGCAGTATTTT.

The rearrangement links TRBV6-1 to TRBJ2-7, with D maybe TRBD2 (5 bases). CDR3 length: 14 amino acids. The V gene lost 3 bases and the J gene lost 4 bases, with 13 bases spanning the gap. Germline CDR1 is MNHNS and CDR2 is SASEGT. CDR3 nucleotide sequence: TGTGCCAGCAGTGAGCAGCCGTGGACTTACGAGCAGTACTTC. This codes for CASSEQPWTYEQYF.

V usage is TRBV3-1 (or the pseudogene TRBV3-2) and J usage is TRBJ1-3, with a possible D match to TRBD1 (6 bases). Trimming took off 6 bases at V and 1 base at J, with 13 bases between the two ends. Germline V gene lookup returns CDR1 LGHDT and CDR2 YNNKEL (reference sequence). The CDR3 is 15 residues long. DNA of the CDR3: TGTGCCAGCAGTCAGACAGGCCGATCTGGAAACACCATATATTTT. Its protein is CASSQTGRSGNTIYF.

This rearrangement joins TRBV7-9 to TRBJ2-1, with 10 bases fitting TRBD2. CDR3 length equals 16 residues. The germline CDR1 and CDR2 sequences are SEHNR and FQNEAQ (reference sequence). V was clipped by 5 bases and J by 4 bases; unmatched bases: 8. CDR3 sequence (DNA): TGTGCCAGCAGCACAAGCCAGCGGGGGGGATACAATGAGCAGTTCTTC. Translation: CASSTSQRGGYNEQFF.

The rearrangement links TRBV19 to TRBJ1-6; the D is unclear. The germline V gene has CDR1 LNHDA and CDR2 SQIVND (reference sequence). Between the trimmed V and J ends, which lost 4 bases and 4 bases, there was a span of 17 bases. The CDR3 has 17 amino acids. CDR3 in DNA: TGTGCCAGTAGTACCCATCTCGGCCAGGCGTATAATTCACCCCTCCACTTT. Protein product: CASSTHLGQAYNSPLHF.

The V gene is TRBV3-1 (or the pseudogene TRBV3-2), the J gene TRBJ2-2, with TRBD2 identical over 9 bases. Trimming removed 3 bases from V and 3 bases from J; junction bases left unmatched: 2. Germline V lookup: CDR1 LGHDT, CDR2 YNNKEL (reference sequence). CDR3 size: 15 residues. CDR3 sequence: CASSQSGRYTGELFF. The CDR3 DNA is TGTGCCAGCAGCCAGAGCGGGAGGTACACCGGGGAGCTGTTTTTT.

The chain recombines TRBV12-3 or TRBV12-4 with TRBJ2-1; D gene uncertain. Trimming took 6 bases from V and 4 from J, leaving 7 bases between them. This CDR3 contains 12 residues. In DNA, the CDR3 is TGTGCCAGCAGGTGGCAGTACAATGAGCAGTTCTTC. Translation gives CASRWQYNEQFF.

The CDR3 reads CASSLEFLARLRTGELFF. The CDR3 nucleotides read TGCGCCAGCAGCTTGGAGTTTCTAGCGAGGTTACGGACCGGGGAGCTGTTTTTT. The chain joins TRBV5-1 to TRBJ2-2, with D perhaps TRBD2 (6 bases). The germline gives CDR1 SGHRS, CDR2 YFSETQ. The CDR3 covers 18 residues. V was trimmed by 0 bases and J by 5 bases, leaving 20 bases between them.

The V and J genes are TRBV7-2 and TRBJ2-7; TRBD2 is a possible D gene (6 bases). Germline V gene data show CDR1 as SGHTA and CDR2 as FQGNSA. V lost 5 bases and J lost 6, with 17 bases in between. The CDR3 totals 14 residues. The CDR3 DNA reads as TGTGCCAGCAGCGGCGGGACTCTGCCGGGCGAGCAGTACTTC. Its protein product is CASSGGTLPGEQYF.

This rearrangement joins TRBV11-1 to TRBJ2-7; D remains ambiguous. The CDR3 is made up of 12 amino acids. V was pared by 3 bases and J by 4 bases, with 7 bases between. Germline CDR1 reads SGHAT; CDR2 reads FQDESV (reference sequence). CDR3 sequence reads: CASSLTRYEQYF. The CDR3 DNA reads TGTGCCAGCAGCTTGACTCGTTACGAGCAGTACTTC.

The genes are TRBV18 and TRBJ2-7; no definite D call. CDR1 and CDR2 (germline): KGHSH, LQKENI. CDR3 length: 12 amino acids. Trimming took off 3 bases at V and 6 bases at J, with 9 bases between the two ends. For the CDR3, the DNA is TGTGCCAGCTCACCCCGGTTTTTCGAGCAGTACTTC. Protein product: CASSPRFFEQYF. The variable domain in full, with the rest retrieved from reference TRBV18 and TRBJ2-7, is NAGVMQNPRHLVRRRGQEARLRCSPMKGHSHVYWYRQLPEEGLKFMVYLQKENIIDESGMPKERFSAEFPKEGPSILRIQQVVRGDSAAYFCASSPRFFEQYFGPGTRLTVT.

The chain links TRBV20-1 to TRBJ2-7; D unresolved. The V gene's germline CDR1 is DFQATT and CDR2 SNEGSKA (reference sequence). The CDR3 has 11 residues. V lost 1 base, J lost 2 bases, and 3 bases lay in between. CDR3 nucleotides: TGCAGTGCTAGAGGGCCCTACGAGCAGTACTTC. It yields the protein CSARGPYEQYF.